The clone carrying this T cell receptor (beta chain) was counted a few times. Its antigen is still unknown. V gave up 7 bases and J gave up 7 bases; unmatched junction bases: 8. The CDR3 is made up of 14 amino acids. Germline-derived CDR1 and CDR2 are MNHNS and SASEGT. CD4+ T cells that had been cultured provided DNA sequenced with the Oncomine TCR Beta short-read assay. TCRdb reprocessed the PCR reads via MiXCR and lists one record per CDR3 protein. The sample yields 9,500 to 13,000 distinct CDR3 sequences, roughly 42% seen once. The data originate from a study of vaccination and CD4 T cells after COVID-19. Treatment described: roughly 10-day PBMC culture with coronavirus spike peptide pools or control peptides (ViraFEST assay). The dates of positive PCR tests extended from March through December 2020 and came before the US Alpha, Beta and Delta variants.

This rearrangement joins TRBV6-1 to TRBJ2-2; the match to TRBD1 covers 8 bases. Input material: CD4+ T cells from blood, cultured in vitro. The source is a human donor who had recovered from COVID-19. This CDR3 reads CASNSDRGVGELFF. DNA of the CDR3: TGTGCCAGCAACAGCGACAGGGGTGTCGGGGAGCTGTTTTTT.